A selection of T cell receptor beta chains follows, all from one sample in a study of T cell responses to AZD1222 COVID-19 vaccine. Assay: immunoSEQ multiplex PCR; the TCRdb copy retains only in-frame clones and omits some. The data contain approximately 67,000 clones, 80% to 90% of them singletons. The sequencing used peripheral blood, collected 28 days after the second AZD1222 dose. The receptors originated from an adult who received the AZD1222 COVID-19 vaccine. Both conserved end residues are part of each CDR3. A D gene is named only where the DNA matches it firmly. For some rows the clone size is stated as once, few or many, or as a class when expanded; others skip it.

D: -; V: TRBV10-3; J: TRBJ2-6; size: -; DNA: TGTGCCATCAGTGAGTCCGGGGGAGCTGGGGCCAACGTCCTGACTTTC; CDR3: CAISESGGAGANVLTF
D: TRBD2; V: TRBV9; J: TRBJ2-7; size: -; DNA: TGTGCCAGCAGCCCGAAGGTCGGCGGGGGGTTTGACGAGCAGTACTTC; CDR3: CASSPKVGGGFDEQYF
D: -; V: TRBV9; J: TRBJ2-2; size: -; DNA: TGTGCCAGCAACGAACAGGGCGTGGACACCGGGGAGCTGTTTTTT; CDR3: CASNEQGVDTGELFF
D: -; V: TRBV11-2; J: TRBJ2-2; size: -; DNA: TGTGCCAGCAGCTACCCCAGCCGGGGCATGAACACCGGGGAGCTGTTTTTT; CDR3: CASSYPSRGMNTGELFF
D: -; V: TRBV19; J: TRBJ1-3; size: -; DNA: TGTGCCACCGCAAGCTCTGGAAACACCATATATTTT; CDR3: CATASSGNTIYF
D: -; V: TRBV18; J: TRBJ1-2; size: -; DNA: TGTGCCAGCTCCCTGACAGGAAACTATGGCTACACCTTC; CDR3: CASSLTGNYGYTF
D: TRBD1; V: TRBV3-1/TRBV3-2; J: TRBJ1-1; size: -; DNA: TGTGCCAGCAGCCTGAACTTGCCGGGACAGGGCTCGAACACTGAAGCTTTCTTT; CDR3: CASSLNLPGQGSNTEAFF
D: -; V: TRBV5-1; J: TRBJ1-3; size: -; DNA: TGCGCCAGCAGCTCTCGGCCGGCGGGGGGAAACACCATATATTTT; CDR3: CASSSRPAGGNTIYF
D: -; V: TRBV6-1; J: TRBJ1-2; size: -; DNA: TGTGCCAGCAGTGAAGCGTCTCCCAACGCGGGCTATGGCTACACCTTC; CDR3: CASSEASPNAGYGYTF
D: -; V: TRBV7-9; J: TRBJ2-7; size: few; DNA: TGTGCCAGCAGCTTAGTGCCTGGATCAGGGCCGCCCTACGAGCAGTACTTC; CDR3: CASSLVPGSGPPYEQYF
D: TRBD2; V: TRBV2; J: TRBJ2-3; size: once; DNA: TGTGCCAGCAGTGAAGCATCGGTAGCGGGAAGCACAGATACGCAGTATTTT; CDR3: CASSEASVAGSTDTQYF
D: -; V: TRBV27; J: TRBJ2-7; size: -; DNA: TGTGCCTCTAACACGGGAAACCCGTGGTCTGAGCAGTACTTC; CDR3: CASNTGNPWSEQYF
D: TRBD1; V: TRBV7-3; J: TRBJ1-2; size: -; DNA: TGTGCCAGCAGCTCCGGACAGGGCTATGGCTACACCTTC; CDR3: CASSSGQGYGYTF
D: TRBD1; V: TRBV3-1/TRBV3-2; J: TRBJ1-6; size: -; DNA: TGTGCCAGCACCAAAAAGGGACAGAATAATTCACCCCTCCACTTT; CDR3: CASTKKGQNNSPLHF
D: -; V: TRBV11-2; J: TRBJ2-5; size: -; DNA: TGTGCCAGCAGCCCGTGGGGAGCCGTGGACCAAGAGACCCAGTACTTC; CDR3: CASSPWGAVDQETQYF
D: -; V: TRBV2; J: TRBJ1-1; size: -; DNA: TGTGCCAGCAGTGAAGCCAGGGGAGGCACTGAAGCTTTCTTT; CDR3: CASSEARGGTEAFF